One and the same sample provided the 25 T cell receptor beta chains below, sequenced in a study of OX40 agonist ivuxolimab in advanced cancers. Libraries were prepared by immunoSEQ multiplex PCR; TCRdb keeps only in-frame clonotypes and omits some of them. The repertoire consists of about 84,000 clones, with approximately 90% occurring once and the leading ten covering about 0.2%. Specimen: CD4+ or CD8+ T cells sorted from blood, collected in a trial of the OX40 agonist ivuxolimab. These receptors all come from an adult with an advanced solid tumor such as melanoma, head and neck, liver or kidney cancer.

V and J are TRBV2 and TRBJ1-6, with D hard to call. This CDR3 comprises 13 residues. The V end lost 1 base, the J end lost 11 bases, and 9 bases lay between the germline ends. CDR1 is SNHLY, CDR2 FYNNEI, per germline. The CDR3, as DNA: TGTGCCAGCAGTGAAGGACGTACGACACCCCTCCACTTT. This translates into CASSEGRTTPLHF.

The chain joins TRBV30 to TRBJ1-2, with D possibly being TRBD1 (5 bases). The V gene lost 4 bases and the J gene lost 2 bases, with 11 bases spanning the gap. Germline CDR1 is GTSNPN and CDR2 is SVGIG (reference sequence). This CDR3 comprises 13 residues. The CDR3 bases are TGTGCCTGGACGCCGACAGAAAACTATGGCTACACCTTC. It translates to CAWTPTENYGYTF. Complete variable domain (other parts from reference TRBV30 and TRBJ1-2): SQTIHQWPATLVQPVGSPLSLECTVEGTSNPNLYWYRQAAGRGLQLLFYSVGIGQISSEVPQNLSASRPQDRQFILSSKKLLLSDSGFYLCAWTPTENYGYTFGSGTRLTVV.

The chain uses TRBV27 and TRBJ2-7; 8 nucleotides agree with TRBD2. The CDR3 loop spans 17 amino acids. CDR1 is MNHEY, CDR2 SMNVEV, per germline (reference sequence). V lost 6 bases, J lost 3 bases, and 16 bases stayed unmatched. DNA for the CDR3: TGTGCCAGCAGGACAATAGCGGGAAAAGGGGTGAGCTACGAGCAGTACTTC. Amino acid sequence: CASRTIAGKGVSYEQYF.

This chain joins TRBV9 and TRBJ2-1; D not resolved. V was shortened by 4 bases and J by 9 bases, with 17 bases between the two germline ends. The CDR3 totals 14 residues. Germline CDR1 and CDR2: SGDLS and YYNGEE. CDR3 in DNA: TGTGCCAGCAGCCCAAATCTAGGGTATAGTGAGCAGTTCTTC. It codes for CASSPNLGYSEQFF.

The J gene is TRBJ1-5, the V gene TRBV18; D not certain. Germline assignment: CDR1 KGHSH and CDR2 LQKENI. This CDR3 comprises 13 residues. V lost 3 bases and J 4 bases, leaving 7 bases between the germline ends. For the CDR3, the DNA is TGTGCCAGCTCACCGGGCCTTAATCAGCCCCAGCATTTT. Amino acid sequence: CASSPGLNQPQHF.

This sequence joins TRBV7-3 and TRBJ2-5, with D tentatively TRBD1 or TRBD2 (6 bases each). Trimming pared 5 bases from V and 9 bases from J, leaving 22 bases between. Germline V CDR1 and CDR2: SGHTA, FQGTGA. The CDR3 contains 15 residues. The CDR3 bases are TGTGCCAGCAGCCCTCTACCCGGGACAAGGGAGGCCCAGTACTTC. Protein: CASSPLPGTREAQYF.

The rearrangement links TRBV7-3 to TRBJ2-6; 9 bases line up with TRBD1. The length of the CDR3 is 18 residues. After removal of 5 bases from V and 0 bases from J, the junction contained 8 bases not matched to a gene. Germline CDR1 and CDR2: SGHTA and FQGTGA. In DNA form, the CDR3 reads TGTGCCAGCAGCCTCGTGGGGACAGGGTTCTCTGGGGCCAACGTCCTGACTTTC. Encoded protein: CASSLVGTGFSGANVLTF.

The rearrangement joins TRBV29-1 to TRBJ2-5; D gene uncertain. This CDR3 comprises 12 residues. Trimming shortened V by 1 base and J by 1 base, and 4 bases separated the two germline ends. Germline loops: CDR1 SQVTM, CDR2 ANQGSEA. The CDR3 here is CSVEGGQETQYF. CDR3 in DNA: TGCAGCGTTGAAGGGGGCCAAGAGACCCAGTACTTC.

The rearrangement joins TRBV10-3 to TRBJ1-2, with 9 bases that match TRBD1. V trimming: 6 bases; J trimming: 6 bases; junction bases outside the gene matches: 8. This CDR3 comprises 14 residues. The germline gives CDR1 ENHRY, CDR2 SYGVKD. The CDR3 sequence is CAISFTGTGNGYTF. CDR3 DNA: TGTGCCATCAGCTTTACCGGGACAGGGAATGGCTACACCTTC.

V usage is TRBV6-1 and J usage is TRBJ2-3, with 8 positions matching TRBD2. Germline V gene sequence: CDR1 MNHNS, CDR2 SASEGT. The CDR3 spans 13 residues. J lost 4 bases, V lost 8 bases, and 5 bases had no gene match. The CDR3 DNA reads TGTGCCAGCGGGACTAGTCTTGCAGATACGCAGTATTTT. Protein product: CASGTSLADTQYF.

The genes are TRBV18 and TRBJ2-1; D perhaps matches TRBD2 (5 bases). The CDR3 loop spans 16 amino acids. The germline V gene encodes CDR1 KGHSH and CDR2 LQKENI. Deletions cut 4 bases from V and 7 bases from J, with 20 bases between. The DNA for the CDR3 is TGTGCCAGCTCACTGCCCAATCTTTTACGGGGAAATGAGCAGTTCTTC. This sequence encodes CASSLPNLLRGNEQFF.

The chain has TRBV5-4 and TRBJ2-4; TRBD1 matches at 8 bases. The trim removed 0 bases at V and 0 bases at J, leaving 2 bases unmatched. The germline CDR1 and CDR2 sequences are SGHNT and YYREEE (reference sequence). The CDR3 is 16 residues long. The CDR3 DNA follows: TGTGCCAGCAGCTTGGGACAGGGGAAAGCCAAAAACATTCAGTACTTC. Translated, it gives CASSLGQGKAKNIQYF.

The CDR3 protein is CASRVLGTEAFF. For the CDR3, the DNA is TGTGCCAGCAGGGTATTAGGCACTGAAGCTTTCTTT. V gene TRBV2 combines with J gene TRBJ1-1; D remains unclear. The V end lost 6 bases, the J end lost 4 bases, and 9 bases lay between the germline ends. Looked up from germline, CDR1 is SNHLY and CDR2 is FYNNEI. The CDR3 covers 12 residues.

The V and J genes are TRBV5-4 and TRBJ2-7, with 7 nucleotides matching TRBD1. Germline trimming cut 5 bases from V and 7 bases from J; bases unmatched to any gene: 15. Germline CDR1 reads SGHNT; CDR2 reads YYREEE (reference sequence). The CDR3 contains 15 residues. The CDR3 sequence: CASSAAGTASLEQYF. The CDR3 coding sequence is TGTGCCAGCAGTGCCGCCGGGACAGCATCCTTGGAGCAGTACTTC.

J is TRBJ2-5 and V is TRBV29-1, with D uncertain. CDR3 length: 14 amino acids. Germline V gives CDR1 SQVTM, CDR2 ANQGSEA. Trimming left V 3 bases short and J 5 bases short, with 16 bases between. CDR3 DNA sequence: TGCAGCGTTGATGATACCAAACGGTGGGAGACCCAGTACTTC. Translation: CSVDDTKRWETQYF.

The V and J genes are TRBV30 and TRBJ1-4, with 8 bases aligning to TRBD1. The CDR3 is 17 amino acids. The V and J ends lost 0 bases and 9 bases, in that order; junction bases with no gene match: 15. Germline V gene lookup returns CDR1 GTSNPN and CDR2 SVGIG (reference sequence). CDR3 DNA sequence: TGTGCCTGGAGTGTACCCGGGACAGGTGCCGCGGGCAAAAAACTGTTTTTT. Translated: CAWSVPGTGAAGKKLFF.

This sequence joins TRBV5-1 and TRBJ2-2; 10 positions match TRBD2. The CDR3 sequence is 17 residues long. V gave up 5 bases and J gave up 0 bases; unmatched junction bases: 7. Looked up from germline, CDR1 is SGHRS and CDR2 is YFSETQ. As DNA, the CDR3 is TGCGCCAGCAGTCCGCTAGCGGGGGTACCGAACACCGGGGAGCTGTTTTTT. This translates into CASSPLAGVPNTGELFF.

The gene calls are TRBV5-1 and TRBJ2-1; possibly TRBD1 for D (5 bases). The V and J ends lost 1 base and 10 bases respectively, with 12 bases between them. CDR3 length equals 13 residues. The germline CDR1 and CDR2 sequences are SGHRS and YFSETQ. The CDR3 nucleotides are TGCGCCAGCAGCTTGCGGTCGACAGAGGAGCAGTTCTTC. Translating gives CASSLRSTEEQFF.

The chain employs TRBV27 and TRBJ1-6; D is possibly TRBD1 (5 bases). Trimming left V 5 bases short and J 7 bases short, with 9 bases between. Germline CDR1 is MNHEY and CDR2 is SMNVEV (reference sequence). This CDR3 is built from 13 residues. CDR3 sequence (DNA): TGTGCCAGCAGTCAGGGAGGGAATTCACCCCTCCACTTT. It yields the protein CASSQGGNSPLHF.

The chain combines TRBV4-2 with TRBJ2-7, with D possibly matching TRBD2 (6 bases). Germline CDR1 LGHNA, CDR2 YNFKEQ. This CDR3 comprises 17 residues. The V end lost 2 bases, the J end lost 0 bases, and 17 bases lay between the germline ends. The CDR3 region has the DNA TGTGCCAGCAGCCAATTTCTTAGCGGCCGAATCTCCTACGAGCAGTACTTC. This sequence encodes CASSQFLSGRISYEQYF.

The chain recombines TRBV15 with TRBJ2-6; D remains ambiguous. CDR1 is LNHNV, CDR2 YYDKDF, per germline (reference sequence). This CDR3 region has 14 residues. V lost 6 bases and J 1 base, leaving 7 bases between the germline ends. CDR3 DNA sequence: TGTGCCACCAGGACCCCTTCTGGGGCCAACGTCCTGACTTTC. It codes for CATRTPSGANVLTF. Drawing the rest from reference TRBV15 and TRBJ2-6, the complete variable domain is DAMVIQNPRYQVTQFGKPVTLSCSQTLNHNVMYWYQQKSSQAPKLLFHYYDKDFNNEADTPDNFQSRRPNTSFCFLDIRSPGLGDTAMYLCATRTPSGANVLTFGAGSRLTVL.

This chain uses TRBV30 with TRBJ1-6; D call uncertain. The CDR3 is 16 residues long. Trimming cost V 0 bases and J 0 bases, with 9 bases left between them. Germline assignment: CDR1 GTSNPN and CDR2 SVGIG (reference sequence). CDR3 amino acids: CAWSVLKSSYNSPLHF. CDR3 sequence (DNA): TGTGCCTGGAGTGTACTTAAAAGCTCCTATAATTCACCCCTCCACTTT.

This rearrangement joins TRBV25-1 to TRBJ2-3; D is unclear. The CDR3 consists of 13 residues. Germline V gene sequence: CDR1 MGHDK, CDR2 SYGVNS. V gave up 3 bases and J gave up 1 base, with 5 bases separating them. CDR3 protein: CASSDSGTDTQYF. CDR3 bases: TGTGCCAGCAGTGACTCAGGCACAGATACGCAGTATTTT.

Here the CDR3 reads CASSSPAGELFF. In DNA form, the CDR3 reads TGTGCCAGCAGCTCCCCCGCCGGGGAGCTGTTTTTT. V usage is TRBV7-8 and J usage is TRBJ2-2; D remains ambiguous. The CDR3 spans 12 residues. Germline CDR1 reads SGHVS; CDR2 reads FQNEAQ. Trimming shortened V by 4 bases and J by 6 bases, and 6 bases separated the two germline ends.

The chain is built from TRBV21-1 and TRBJ2-7; TRBD2, as called in the table, went unchecked against the DNA. TRBV21-1 is assigned pseudogene status. The CDR3 loop spans 15 amino acids. The CDR3 sequence: CASSARLAVDYEQYF. The CDR3 nucleotides read TGTGCCAGCAGCGCCAGACTAGCGGTTGACTACGAGCAGTACTTC.